The 23 T cell receptor beta chains below come from one sample, sequenced in a study of blood T cell repertoires in COVID-19. The repertoire was sequenced with immunoSEQ multiplex PCR; TCRdb's copy has only in-frame clones and lacks some. The data show 300,000 to 350,000 clones, roughly 88% seen once. The sequencing input was PBMCs or T cells enriched from blood (not recorded which). The receptors were gathered from a man aged 25-45 years who had recovered from COVID-19.

The V call is TRBV27, the J call TRBJ2-1, with 9 bases that match TRBD2. CDR1 and CDR2 (germline): MNHEY, SMNVEV (reference sequence). With 5 bases clipped from V and 0 bases from J, the junction kept 5 bases outside the gene matches. This CDR3 has 16 amino acids. For the CDR3, the DNA is TGTGCCAGCAGTCGACTAGCGGTCAGCTCCTACAATGAGCAGTTCTTC. Residues: CASSRLAVSSYNEQFF.

The chain recombines TRBV15 with TRBJ2-7; weak D call: TRBD2 (5 bases). The V end lost 6 bases, the J end lost 3 bases, and 9 bases lay between the germline ends. Germline V gene lookup returns CDR1 LNHNV and CDR2 YYDKDF (reference sequence). This CDR3 is 12 amino acids long. The CDR3 sequence is CATSLASYEQYF. For the CDR3, the DNA is TGTGCCACCAGTTTAGCGAGCTACGAGCAGTACTTC. The whole variable domain, remainder taken from reference TRBV15 and TRBJ2-7, is DAMVIQNPRYQVTQFGKPVTLSCSQTLNHNVMYWYQQKSSQAPKLLFHYYDKDFNNEADTPDNFQSRRPNTSFCFLDIRSPGLGDTAMYLCATSLASYEQYFGPGTRLTVT.

The chain links TRBV19 to TRBJ1-1; TRBD1 is a possible D gene (5 bases). In germline, CDR1 is LNHDA, CDR2 SQIVND (reference sequence). Trimming removed 5 bases from V and 1 base from J, with 11 bases in between. This CDR3 is built from 14 residues. CDR3 nucleotides: TGTGCCAGTAGTCAGGCCAGGGCGAACACTGAAGCTTTCTTT. Protein product: CASSQARANTEAFF.

This clone was recorded a few times. The chain couples TRBV2 to TRBJ2-2; TRBD2 aligns across 7 bases. The germline CDR1 and CDR2 sequences are SNHLY and FYNNEI. The V gene end was trimmed by 4 bases and the J gene end by 1 base; junction bases not matched to a gene: 3. This CDR3 spans 15 amino acids. CDR3: CASSAQRGNTGELFF. The CDR3 DNA reads TGTGCCAGCAGTGCCCAGCGGGGGAACACCGGGGAGCTGTTTTTT.

V gene TRBV18 combines with J gene TRBJ2-1; a possible D gene is TRBD2 (5 bases). Looked up from germline, CDR1 is KGHSH and CDR2 is LQKENI. The CDR3 is 15 residues long. The V end was cut by 4 bases, the J end by 0 bases, with 10 bases between. CDR3: CASSLRSDSYNEQFF. The CDR3 region has the DNA TGTGCCAGCTCACTCCGTAGCGACTCCTACAATGAGCAGTTCTTC.

The chain links TRBV6-1 to TRBJ1-2, with D unclear. CDR1 and CDR2 (germline): MNHNS, SASEGT. This CDR3 region has 15 residues. V was pared by 2 bases and J by 4 bases, with 14 bases between. The CDR3 loop is CASSERPERAYGYTF. CDR3 coding DNA: TGTGCCAGCAGTGAAAGGCCCGAGAGGGCCTATGGCTACACCTTC.

V is TRBV30 and J is TRBJ2-2; weak D call: TRBD1 (7 bases). V lost 3 bases and J lost 8, with 22 bases in between. Germline V CDR1 and CDR2: GTSNPN, SVGIG (reference sequence). This CDR3 is built from 16 residues. DNA for the CDR3: TGTGCCTGGAGGCCCGCGGGACAGCCCAGTAGTGGGGAGCTGTTTTTT. It translates to CAWRPAGQPSSGELFF.

The count of this clone is one. This sequence joins TRBV3-1 (or the pseudogene TRBV3-2) and TRBJ2-5, with D possibly being TRBD2 (5 bases). The germline CDR1 and CDR2 sequences are LGHDT and YNNKEL (reference sequence). The CDR3 runs to 13 residues. Trimming pared 5 bases from V and 2 bases from J, leaving 9 bases between. CDR3 sequence reads: CASSAGVQETQYF. The CDR3 nucleotides are TGTGCCAGCAGCGCCGGGGTACAAGAGACCCAGTACTTC.

V is TRBV12-3 or TRBV12-4 and J is TRBJ2-3, with D perhaps matching TRBD1 (6 bases). V lost 6 bases to trimming and J lost 6 bases, with 10 bases between them. The CDR3 extends over 12 amino acids. The CDR3 loop is CASSEGVDTQYF. The DNA of the CDR3 is TGTGCCAGCAGCGAGGGGGTTGATACGCAGTATTTT.

The chain combines TRBV19 with TRBJ2-2, with TRBD1 matching over 8 bases. CDR3 length equals 16 residues. Trimming cost V 6 bases and J 3 bases; bases outside gene matches: 9. CDR1 is LNHDA and CDR2 is SQIVND in the germline V gene (reference sequence). CDR3 in DNA: TGTGCCAGTAGCCTGGTGCGGGACAGGTACACCGGGGAGCTGTTTTTT. Encoded protein: CASSLVRDRYTGELFF.

The rearrangement uses TRBV25-1 and TRBJ2-2, with D hard to call. Germline V gene data show CDR1 as MGHDK and CDR2 as SYGVNS. With 5 bases removed from V and 0 bases from J, the gap between germline ends came to 7 bases. The CDR3 sequence is 14 residues long. CDR3 coding DNA: TGTGCCAGCAGTCCACTCTCGAACACCGGGGAGCTGTTTTTT. This encodes CASSPLSNTGELFF.

The rearrangement uses TRBV18 and TRBJ2-7, with D tentatively TRBD1 (5 bases). Trimming removed 3 bases from V and 4 bases from J, with 13 bases in between. CDR3 length: 14 residues. Looked up from germline, CDR1 is KGHSH and CDR2 is LQKENI. The CDR3 protein is CASSPMDPGYEQYF. Here the CDR3 DNA reads TGTGCCAGCTCACCGATGGACCCAGGGTACGAGCAGTACTTC. The full variable domain, with the rest looked up from reference TRBV18 and TRBJ2-7, is NAGVMQNPRHLVRRRGQEARLRCSPMKGHSHVYWYRQLPEEGLKFMVYLQKENIIDESGMPKERFSAEFPKEGPSILRIQQVVRGDSAAYFCASSPMDPGYEQYFGPGTRLTVT.

The rearrangement joins TRBV5-1 to TRBJ1-3, with TRBD1 matching over 7 bases. This CDR3 spans 14 amino acids. Germline CDR1 reads SGHRS; CDR2 reads YFSETQ. Unmatched junction bases numbered 4, after V lost 4 bases and J lost 3 bases. DNA of the CDR3: TGCGCCAGCAGCGTACAGGGGAATGGAAACACCATATATTTT. This sequence encodes CASSVQGNGNTIYF.

The chain uses TRBV2 and TRBJ2-5; D is unresolved. There are 13 residues in the CDR3. V was pared by 5 bases and J by 5 bases, with 12 bases between. Germline V gene lookup returns CDR1 SNHLY and CDR2 FYNNEI. The CDR3: CASSSSGAETQYF. The CDR3 DNA reads TGTGCCAGCAGTAGCTCTGGAGCCGAGACCCAGTACTTC. Supplemented by reference TRBV2 and TRBJ2-5, the full variable domain reads EPEVTQTPSHQVTQMGQEVILRCVPISNHLYFYWYRQILGQKVEFLVSFYNNEISEKSEIFDDQFSVERPDGSNFTLKIRSTKLEDSAMYFCASSSSGAETQYFGPGTRLLVL.

This clone showed up many times. J is TRBJ2-7 and V is TRBV6-1; TRBD2 aligns across 9 bases. With V trimmed by 1 base and J by 2 bases, 6 bases remained unmatched. The length of the CDR3 is 16 residues. CDR1 and CDR2 from the germline V gene are MNHNS and SASEGT. The CDR3 sequence: CASSEDPSGAPYEQYF. The CDR3 DNA reads as TGTGCCAGCAGTGAAGACCCTAGCGGGGCACCCTACGAGCAGTACTTC.

This clone was counted a few times. J is TRBJ2-1 and V is TRBV11-2; the match to TRBD1 covers 10 bases. This CDR3 spans 19 amino acids. Germline CDR1 is SGHAT and CDR2 is FQNNGV. Trimming took 4 bases from V and 7 from J; bases not matched to a gene: 19. The CDR3 is CASSSTTTGGATTRNEQFF. CDR3 bases: TGTGCCAGCAGCTCAACTACGACAGGGGGCGCGACAACAAGGAATGAGCAGTTCTTC.

The chain carries TRBV5-1 and TRBJ1-1; tentative D call: TRBD1 (6 bases). The CDR3 consists of 15 residues. Germline V CDR1 and CDR2: SGHRS, YFSETQ. V dropped 0 bases and J dropped 4 bases, with 13 bases sitting between them. CDR3 bases: TGCGCCAGCAGCTTGGACCAGGGGACGGCCACTGAAGCTTTCTTT. Protein sequence: CASSLDQGTATEAFF.

The CDR3 nucleotides are TGTGCCAGCCTGGAGAGCTCCTACAATGAGCAGTTCTTC. This encodes CASLESSYNEQFF. The chain uses TRBV5-4 and TRBJ2-1; D gene uncertain. CDR3 length equals 13 residues. CDR1 is SGHNT, CDR2 YYREEE, per germline (reference sequence). V lost 7 bases and J 0 bases, leaving 8 bases between the germline ends.

The chain links TRBV5-4 to TRBJ2-1, with 9 positions matching TRBD2. The CDR3 is 16 residues long. Germline lookup yields CDR1 SGHNT and CDR2 YYREEE (reference sequence). The V segment lost 4 bases and the J segment 4 bases; nucleotides outside the gene matches: 9. The CDR3 sequence: CASSQFGGGVYNEQFF. CDR3 nucleotide sequence: TGTGCCAGCAGCCAATTCGGCGGGGGGGTGTACAATGAGCAGTTCTTC.

The chain has TRBV5-1 and TRBJ1-4, with D possibly TRBD1 on 6 matching bases. The V end was cut by 4 bases, the J end by 5 bases, with 15 bases between. Germline CDR1 reads SGHRS; CDR2 reads YFSETQ. The CDR3 covers 15 residues. The CDR3 loop reads CASSPGAVGNEKLFF. The CDR3 DNA sequence: TGCGCCAGCAGCCCAGGGGCGGTCGGGAATGAAAAACTGTTTTTT.

The J gene is TRBJ1-2, the V gene TRBV6-2 or TRBV6-3; possible D gene TRBD1, 5 bases. Trimming pared 2 bases from V and 6 bases from J, leaving 10 bases between. Germline assignment: CDR1 MNHEY and CDR2 SVGEGT. This CDR3 has 13 amino acids. The CDR3 is CASSYVGGNGYTF. Here the CDR3 DNA reads TGTGCCAGCAGTTACGTGGGGGGGAATGGCTACACCTTC.

V gene TRBV4-1 combines with J gene TRBJ1-1, with D possibly TRBD1 on 5 matching bases. Germline CDR1 MGHRA, CDR2 YSYEKL. The length of the CDR3 is 17 residues. The V end lost 7 bases, the J end lost 0 bases, and 21 bases lay between the germline ends. As DNA, the CDR3 is TGCGCCAGCACCTCCTCAGGCGGGGGTATCGTGAACACTGAAGCTTTCTTT. Its protein is CASTSSGGGIVNTEAFF.

The V gene is TRBV19, the J gene TRBJ2-2, with TRBD1 identical over 8 bases. The CDR3 loop spans 15 amino acids. V lost 6 bases to trimming and J lost 4 bases; unmatched junction nucleotides: 7. Germline CDR1 reads LNHDA; CDR2 reads SQIVND (reference sequence). The CDR3 spells CASRQDRVGTGELFF. In DNA, the CDR3 is TGTGCCAGTAGACAGGACAGGGTGGGCACCGGGGAGCTGTTTTTT.